This passage covers 9 T cell receptor beta chains from one sample sequenced in a study of T-cell reconstitution after alpha-beta-depleted transplantation in children. During its preparation, the TCRbeta library received unique molecular identifiers. TCRdb reanalysed the PCR reads using MiXCR and keeps one entry per CDR3 protein. This sample yields about 830,000 distinct CDR3 sequences, of which roughly 15% are seen a single time; about 5% belongs to the top ten. Here the sequenced sample was PBMCs, mostly from graft donor cells, taken 360 days after TCRalphabeta/CD19-depleted stem cell transplant. The receptors were sampled from a male patient aged 10-17 years who had a stem cell transplant for acute lymphoblastic leukemia, so the T cells may come from the graft donor.

In this sample, this clonotype turned up a few times. The CDR3 bases are TGTGCCAGCAGTATAGGAGCGGAAGAGACCCAGTACTTC. As protein: CASSIGAEETQYF. The chain has TRBV2 and TRBJ2-5; D is perhaps TRBD2 (5 bases). The germline CDR1 and CDR2 sequences are SNHLY and FYNNEI. The V and J ends lost 5 bases and 3 bases respectively, with 10 bases between them. This CDR3 has 13 residues.

This rearrangement joins TRBV6-1 to TRBJ1-2; 7 nucleotides align to TRBD1. Trimming removed 6 bases from V and 1 base from J; junction bases left unmatched: 8. Germline V lookup: CDR1 MNHNS, CDR2 SASEGT. The CDR3 sequence is 15 residues long. The CDR3 nucleotides are TGTGCCAGCAGGGCCGGCGCAGGGGGTAACTATGGCTACACCTTC. Its protein product is CASRAGAGGNYGYTF.

This clonotype was counted a few times. This chain uses TRBV7-9 with TRBJ2-1, with D possibly TRBD2 on 6 matching bases. The CDR3 spans 16 residues. Trimming stripped 0 bases from V and 9 bases from J, with 18 bases between. CDR1 SEHNR and CDR2 FQNEAQ come from the germline V gene (reference sequence). CDR3 coding DNA: TGTGCCAGCAGCTTAGCGTTCACTAGCTACTTGGGTGAGCAGTTCTTC. Its protein product is CASSLAFTSYLGEQFF.

This clonotype turned up a few times. The V gene is TRBV25-1, the J gene TRBJ2-1; TRBD2 agrees at 9 bases. The CDR3 totals 17 residues. Germline V gives CDR1 MGHDK, CDR2 SYGVNS. Trimming removed 6 bases from V and 7 bases from J; junction bases left unmatched: 16. The CDR3: CASSSPGSRGGRNEQFF. The CDR3 DNA is TGTGCCAGCAGCTCCCCCGGTTCGCGGGGGGGGAGGAATGAGCAGTTCTTC. Variable domain in full (rest from reference TRBV25-1 and TRBJ2-1): EADIYQTPRYLVIGTGKKITLECSQTMGHDKMYWYQQDPGMELHLIHYSYGVNSTEKGDLSSESTVSRIRTEHFPLTLESARPSHTSQYLCASSSPGSRGGRNEQFFGPGTRLTVL.

The rearrangement uses TRBV11-2 and TRBJ2-2, with 10 nucleotides matching TRBD2. CDR1 SGHAT and CDR2 FQNNGV come from the germline V gene. V was pared by 8 bases and J by 7 bases, with 22 bases of the junction left unmatched. The CDR3 runs 19 residues. The CDR3 reads CASSDLLAGSPAGGGELFF. The DNA of the CDR3 is TGTGCCAGCTCGGATCTACTAGCGGGATCACCCGCGGGTGGCGGGGAGCTGTTTTTT.

The CDR3 loop is CASSLGGARGTDTQYF. The CDR3 DNA is TGTGCCAGCAGCTTGGGAGGGGCAAGGGGGACAGATACGCAGTATTTT. The V call is TRBV5-6, the J call TRBJ2-3, with D perhaps TRBD1 (6 bases). The CDR3 is made up of 16 amino acids. CDR1 is SGHDT, CDR2 YYEEEE, per germline. V lost 0 bases and J lost 3, with 14 bases in between.

V and J are TRBV27 and TRBJ2-3; TRBD2 agrees at 10 bases. V lost 3 bases to trimming and J lost 1 base; unmatched junction nucleotides: 4. The germline V gene has CDR1 MNHEY and CDR2 SMNVEV (reference sequence). The CDR3 contains 16 residues. CDR3 sequence: CASSFKTSGRTDTQYF. CDR3 sequence (DNA): TGTGCCAGCAGTTTCAAGACTAGCGGGCGCACAGATACGCAGTATTTT.

This clonotype was detected many times. This chain links TRBV12-5 with TRBJ2-1; D gene uncertain. Germline CDR1 reads LGHNT; CDR2 reads FRNRAP. Trimming took off 1 base at V and 12 bases at J, with 10 bases between the two ends. The CDR3 sequence is 12 residues long. This CDR3 reads CASGLGPEGQFF. CDR3 DNA sequence: TGTGCTAGTGGTTTGGGACCCGAAGGGCAGTTCTTC.

The V call is TRBV27, the J call TRBJ2-7; the D gene could be TRBD1 or TRBD2 (5 bases each). CDR3 length equals 14 residues. Germline CDR1 reads MNHEY; CDR2 reads SMNVEV (reference sequence). Trimming took off 4 bases at V and 3 bases at J, with 13 bases between the two ends. The CDR3 DNA reads as TGTGCCAGCAGTTCCACTAGGGGTCGCTACGAGCAGTACTTC. Translating gives CASSSTRGRYEQYF.